This TCR beta chain was recovered during a study of T cells in narcolepsy. Study context: Patients with NT1 or NT2 and healthy control donors were enrolled. Findings of the study overall: Comparing one patient's CSF and blood CD4+ clonotypes highlighted HCRT- and TRIB2-specific autoreactive clonotypes. In some patient and control memory CD4+ samples, autoreactive clones were absent. Blood of same and different patients, but not healthy controls, reportedly held recurring autoreactive clonotypes.

A remark on this clone: What it binds is not known.

The repertoire was sequenced with immunoSEQ multiplex PCR; TCRdb's copy has only in-frame clones and lacks some. Found here are about 34,000 clones, approximately 78% of them singletons; the top ten hold 2.5%. This CDR3 region has 14 residues. Germline V lookup: CDR1 MNHEY, CDR2 SMNVEV (reference sequence). V lost 5 bases and J lost 9, with 17 bases in between. This chain links TRBV27 with TRBJ2-1; D perhaps matches TRBD1 (6 bases). Sequences were obtained from CD45RA- memory CD4+ T cells from PBMCs. The clonotype comes from a human donor with narcolepsy. As DNA, the CDR3 is TGTGCCAGCAGTCTCCGGGGCAGGGGCGGTGAGCAGTTCTTC. It encodes CASSLRGRGGEQFF.